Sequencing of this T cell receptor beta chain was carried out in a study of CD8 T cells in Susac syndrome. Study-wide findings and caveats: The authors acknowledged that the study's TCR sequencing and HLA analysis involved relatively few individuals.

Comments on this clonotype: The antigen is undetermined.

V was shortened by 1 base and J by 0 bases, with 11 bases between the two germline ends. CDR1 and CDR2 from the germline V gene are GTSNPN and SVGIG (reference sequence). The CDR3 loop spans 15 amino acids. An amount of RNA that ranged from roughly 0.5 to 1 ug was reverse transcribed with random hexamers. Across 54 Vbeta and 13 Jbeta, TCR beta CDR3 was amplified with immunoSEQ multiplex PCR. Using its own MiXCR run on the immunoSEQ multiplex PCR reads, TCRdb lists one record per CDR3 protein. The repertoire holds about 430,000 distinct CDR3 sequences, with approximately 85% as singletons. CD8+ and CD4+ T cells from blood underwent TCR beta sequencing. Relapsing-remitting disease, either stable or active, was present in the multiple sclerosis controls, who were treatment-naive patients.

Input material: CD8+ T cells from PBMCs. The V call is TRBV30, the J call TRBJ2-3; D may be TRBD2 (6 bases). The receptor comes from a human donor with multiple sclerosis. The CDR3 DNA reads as TGTGCCTGGAGTGCGGGGGTCGTGAGCACAGATACGCAGTATTTT. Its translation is CAWSAGVVSTDTQYF.